This T cell receptor (beta chain) was captured in a study of cytomegalovirus exposure and HLA in healthy donors. Broader study findings: As a later analysis showed, a missense DCLRE1C variant was linked to trimming of TCR beta V- and J-genes. What a later analysis reportedly showed was that an Asian-associated ancestry cluster had fewer N-insertions than the approximately 700-donor mean.

With 60 Vbeta and 13 Jbeta primers, the PCR was carried out. Using immunoSEQ multiplex PCR, the repertoire was profiled, and TCRdb retains in-frame clones only, with some absent. The sample shows 110,000 to 150,000 clones, around three quarters of them seen only once. V dropped 7 bases and J dropped 0 bases, with 13 bases sitting between them. The germline V gene encodes CDR1 MDHEN and CDR2 SYDVKM. This CDR3 has 15 amino acids. This clone was found a few times. Its antigen is unidentified. Sequencing was performed on PBMCs. The TCR comes from a woman in her fifties or sixties in good health and CMV-seropositive. The rearrangement links TRBV28 to TRBJ1-5; the D gene is possibly TRBD1 (6 bases). The CDR3 loop is CASTITGNSNQPQHF. CDR3 coding DNA: TGTGCCAGCACCATTACAGGGAATAGCAATCAGCCCCAGCATTTT.